The T cell receptor (beta chain) under discussion was sequenced for a study of CXCR3-negative and CXCR3-positive naive CD8 T cells. Cells classed as naive CD8+ T cells were CD45RO-CCR7+CD27+CD95-. The TRB libraries of cDNA were built by UMI-labeled 5' RACE. TCRdb reprocessed the 5' RACE reads; each CDR3 protein has one entry and no DNA is given. The sample includes approximately 24,000 distinct CDR3 sequences. From germline, CDR1 is DFQATT and CDR2 SNEGSKA (reference sequence). The CDR3 spans 16 residues. Notes on the study in general: Similar TRBV-TRBJ usage characterized naive CXCR3-negative and CXCR3-positive cells; memory cells differed. TRB CDR3 properties were used to infer TCR strength, and surface CD5 was comparable between naive subsets.

About this clonotype: Its target is not known.

Material for sequencing was naive CXCR3- CD8+ T cells from blood. As to subset: CD45RO-CCR7+CD27+CD95- naive CD8+ T cells lacking CXCR3 (TNR3-). The receptor's source is a human donor in good health. Some clones in this sample may be carry-over from other donors' samples. The rearrangement uses TRBV20-1 and TRBJ2-7; TCRdb designates TRBD2, a call that cannot be tested without DNA. The CDR3: CSASKQRGLHSYEQYF.